This T cell receptor (beta chain) was sequenced in a study of Ad26.COV2.S vaccination and SARS-CoV-2 variants. The wider study: Ad26.COV2.S was injected intramuscularly once or twice, 56 days apart.

TCRdb's table, derived via immunoSEQ multiplex PCR, lists solely in-frame clones and lacks some. The data show roughly 350,000 clones, with roughly 91% seen just once and 5% held by the top ten. Of note for this clone: Its antigen is unidentified.

With V trimmed by 5 bases and J by 0 bases, 6 bases remained unmatched. Germline assignment: CDR1 MNHNY and CDR2 SVGAGI (reference sequence). This CDR3 is built from 16 residues. Treatment noted: some 20 received Ad26.COV2.S at low or high dose, single or two shots; roughly five received placebo; per-sample allocation not given. Following the first vaccine or placebo injection, samples were taken on day 63. A Boston donor was an adult aged 18-55 years. Whole-study results and caveats: Spike-specific TCR breadth in vaccine recipients exceeded that seen in placebo recipients. People who got the vaccine or the placebo had similar non-spike TCR breadth.

The chain combines TRBV6-6 with TRBJ2-2, with 7 bases that match TRBD1. Sequences were derived from peripheral blood, sampled in a trial of Ad26.COV2.S vaccine versus placebo. The sequence was collected from a person aged 18-60 years who received the Ad26.COV2.S COVID-19 vaccine or a placebo. CDR3 amino acids: CASSLTGDANTGELFF. Written as DNA, the CDR3 is TGTGCCAGCAGTCTCACAGGGGACGCGAACACCGGGGAGCTGTTTTTT.